Listed here is a single T cell receptor beta chain. The record originates from a study of blood T cell repertoires in COVID-19. Looking at the study overall: Acute and convalescent COVID-19 samples came from the United States, Italy and Spain. PBMCs, B-cell-depleted T cells, or T cells were the source of the cDNA or gDNA that made up the material.

The CDR3 is 13 residues long. V lost 7 bases and J lost 8, with 14 bases in between. As originally analysed: How many nucleated cells were present was estimated from reference gene primer amplification. Profiled with immunoSEQ multiplex PCR; TCRdb holds only in-frame clones, not every one. V and J calls and clone size come straight from that table; D and trimming were deduced from the DNA. The sample records over 150,000 clones, just over 85% being singletons. The sample taken for sequencing was peripheral blood. The chain employs TRBV12-3 or TRBV12-4 and TRBJ1-4, with D possibly TRBD1 on 5 matching bases. The sequence derives from a man in his forties or fifties with active or convalescent COVID-19. CDR3 nucleotides: TGTGCCAGCACCTCGCCCGGGGGGGAAAAACTGTTTTTT. Translating it yields CASTSPGGEKLFF.